This T cell receptor (beta chain) was sequenced in a study of OX40 agonist ivuxolimab in advanced cancers. Produced via immunoSEQ multiplex PCR; TCRdb's table is partial and in-frame only. The sample records some 140,000 clones, around 93% being singletons. The starting material was CD4+ or CD8+ T cells sorted from blood, obtained in a trial of the OX40 agonist ivuxolimab. The origin of this receptor is an adult with an advanced solid tumor such as melanoma, head and neck, liver or kidney cancer.

The CDR3 coding sequence is TGTGCCAGCAGCCAAGGGCGCTACAATGAGCAGTTCTTC. As protein: CASSQGRYNEQFF. J is TRBJ2-1 and V is TRBV7-7; unclear D gene. The CDR3 extends over 13 amino acids. Per germline, CDR1 SSHAT and CDR2 FNYEAQ (reference sequence). Trimming left V 5 bases short and J 3 bases short, with 8 bases between.